The entry that follows covers one T cell receptor (beta chain) sequence. Germline V gene sequence: CDR1 MNHNS, CDR2 SASEGT. The V end lost 3 bases, the J end lost 0 bases, and 8 bases lay between the germline ends. CDR3 length equals 14 residues. This entry is derived from a study of blood T cell repertoires in COVID-19. The protocol was immunoSEQ multiplex PCR, while the TCRdb copy is restricted to in-frame clones and leaves out a portion. The data contain hundreds of thousands of clones, approximately 91% of them singletons. The source is a woman aged 40 to 50 who had recovered from COVID-19. The chain couples TRBV6-1 to TRBJ1-1, with no clear D. Material for sequencing was PBMCs or T cells enriched from blood (not recorded which). Here the CDR3 reads CASSDSHLNTEAFF. As DNA, the CDR3 is TGTGCCAGCAGTGATTCACACCTGAACACTGAAGCTTTCTTT.